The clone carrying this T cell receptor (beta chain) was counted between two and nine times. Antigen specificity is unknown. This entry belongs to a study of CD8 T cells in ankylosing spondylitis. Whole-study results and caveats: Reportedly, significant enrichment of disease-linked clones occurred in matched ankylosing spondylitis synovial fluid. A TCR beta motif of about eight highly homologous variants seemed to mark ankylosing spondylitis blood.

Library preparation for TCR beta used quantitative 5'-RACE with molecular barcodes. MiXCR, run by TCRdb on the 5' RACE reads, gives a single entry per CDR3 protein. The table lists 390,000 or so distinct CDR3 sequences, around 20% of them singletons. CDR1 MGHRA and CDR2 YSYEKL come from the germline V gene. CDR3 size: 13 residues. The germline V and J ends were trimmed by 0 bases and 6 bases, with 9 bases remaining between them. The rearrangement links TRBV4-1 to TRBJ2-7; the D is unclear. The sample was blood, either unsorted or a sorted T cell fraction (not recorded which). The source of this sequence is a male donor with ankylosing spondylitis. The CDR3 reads CASSQDPSVEQYF. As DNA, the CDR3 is TGCGCCAGCAGCCAAGATCCCAGTGTCGAGCAGTACTTC.